Sequencing of this TCR beta chain was carried out in a study of read filtering for tumor transcriptome and immune sequencing. Molecular barcoded adaptors covering alpha/delta and beta/gamma chains were used on approximately 440 ng RNA. TCRdb re-called the reads with MiXCR, one entry per CDR3 protein. The table shows more than 20,000 distinct CDR3 sequences, with less than 25% occurring only once. The length of the CDR3 is 15 residues. Germline CDR1 and CDR2: ENHRY and SYGVKD. V was pared by 2 bases and J by 0 bases, with 9 bases between. This clonotype was picked up many times. The sample was a population of CD138-negative cells sorted from bone marrow. This TCR was recovered from a donor at least 40 years old with multiple myeloma. This rearrangement joins TRBV10-3 to TRBJ2-3; possible D gene TRBD1, 6 bases. CDR3 DNA sequence: TGTGCCATCAGTGAGCCACAGGGTAGCACAGATACGCAGTATTTT. It yields the protein CAISEPQGSTDTQYF.